A single sample gave rise to the 30 T cell receptor beta chains below, sequenced in a study of early T cells in non-severe SARS-CoV-2 infection. TCRdb reanalysed the 5' RACE reads using MiXCR and keeps one entry per CDR3 protein. The sample has around 44,000 distinct CDR3 sequences; 6.5% to 9.5% are singletons. The sample was whole blood. These receptors were taken from an adult who was a healthcare worker with PCR-confirmed SARS-CoV-2 infection or an uninfected control (not recorded which).

The table lists this clonotype with many counts. The chain couples TRBV5-5 to TRBJ2-1; the match to TRBD1 covers 10 bases. The V gene end was trimmed by 5 bases and the J gene end by 3 bases; junction bases not matched to a gene: 11. CDR1 is SGHKS and CDR2 is YYEKEE in the germline V gene (reference sequence). The CDR3 is made up of 17 amino acids. CDR3 sequence reads: CASRPGQGFDYYNEQFF. In nucleotides, the CDR3 is TGTGCCAGCAGACCGGGACAGGGGTTCGACTACTACAATGAGCAGTTCTTC.

The table lists this clonotype with a few counts. The CDR3 is CASSQGTGPSYEQYF. The CDR3 DNA follows: TGTGCCAGCAGCCAAGGTACAGGTCCGTCCTACGAGCAGTACTTC. The V call is TRBV3-1, the J call TRBJ2-7; D is perhaps TRBD1 (5 bases). Looked up from germline, CDR1 is LGHDT and CDR2 is YNNKEL (reference sequence). The CDR3 extends over 15 amino acids. Between the trimmed V and J ends, which lost 1 base and 1 base, there was a span of 11 bases.

This clonotype was recorded many times. The chain uses TRBV12-2 and TRBJ2-5; the table names TRBD1, a call not compared with the DNA. TRBV12-2 is an annotated pseudogene. The CDR3 is 14 residues long. CDR3 sequence reads: CASRLKGRGETQYF. The DNA of the CDR3 is TGTGCAAGTCGCTTAAAGGGCAGGGGAGAGACCCAGTACTTC.

This clonotype was seen at least ten times. The gene calls are TRBV30 and TRBJ2-1, with 16 positions matching TRBD2. V was clipped by 0 bases and J by 7 bases; unmatched bases: 6. This CDR3 contains 17 residues. Looked up from germline, CDR1 is GTSNPN and CDR2 is SVGIG (reference sequence). This chain's CDR3 is CAWSVTGLAGGLNEQFF. CDR3 DNA sequence: TGTGCCTGGAGTGTAACGGGACTAGCGGGGGGGCTTAATGAGCAGTTCTTC.

The chain couples TRBV12-3 or TRBV12-4 to TRBJ2-5, with 8 bases identical to TRBD1. The junction had 10 bases not matched to a gene; V was cut back by 6 bases and J by 10 bases. The CDR3 runs to 13 residues. The CDR3: CASSRGQGRGQYF. CDR3 nucleotides: TGTGCCAGCAGCCGCGGACAGGGAAGAGGCCAGTACTTC.

The sample holds one count of this clonotype. V is TRBV20-1 and J is TRBJ2-7; D may be TRBD2 (6 bases). Germline lookup yields CDR1 DFQATT and CDR2 SNEGSKA (reference sequence). The CDR3 runs 12 residues. V gave up 6 bases and J gave up 4 bases, with 13 bases separating them. CDR3 in DNA: TGCAGTGCCCGGGACTTCCGTTACGAGCAGTACTTC. This encodes CSARDFRYEQYF.

This clonotype has a count of ten or more. The chain recombines TRBV11-2 with TRBJ2-1, with D hard to call. Germline loops: CDR1 SGHAT, CDR2 FQNNGV. This CDR3 comprises 14 residues. The V end was cut by 0 bases, the J end by 3 bases, with 6 bases between. CDR3 sequence reads: CASSLDASYNEQFF. The CDR3 nucleotides read TGTGCCAGCAGCTTAGACGCCAGCTACAATGAGCAGTTCTTC.

In this sample, this clonotype turned up many times. The chain combines TRBV5-6 with TRBJ2-3, with D possibly being TRBD2 (5 bases). Germline assignment: CDR1 SGHDT and CDR2 YYEEEE. Trimming shortened V by 0 bases and J by 4 bases, and 9 bases separated the two germline ends. CDR3 length: 14 amino acids. The CDR3 region is CASSLVGSPDTQYF. The CDR3 region has the DNA TGTGCCAGCAGCTTGGTTGGGAGTCCAGATACGCAGTATTTT.

There are many counts of this clonotype. V is TRBV5-6 and J is TRBJ1-1; D gene ambiguous. Trimming removed 1 base at V and 3 bases at J, with 10 bases between. The CDR3 is 14 amino acids. CDR1 and CDR2 (germline): SGHDT, YYEEEE. CDR3 amino acids: CASSLRGRDTEAFF. The CDR3 bases are TGTGCCAGCAGCTTGAGAGGTAGGGACACTGAAGCTTTCTTT.

This clonotype was recorded at least ten times. The chain uses TRBV7-6 and TRBJ1-4; D is unclear. The V gene lost 5 bases and the J gene lost 0 bases, with 4 bases spanning the gap. There are 13 residues in the CDR3. The V gene's germline CDR1 is SGHVS and CDR2 FNYEAQ. The CDR3 DNA follows: TGTGCCAGCAGCCCAACAACTAATGAAAAACTGTTTTTT. Protein product: CASSPTTNEKLFF.

This clonotype was counted ten times or more. This chain connects TRBV29-1 to TRBJ2-5; D is perhaps TRBD2 (5 bases). V gave up 7 bases and J gave up 1 base, with 13 bases separating them. This CDR3 has 13 amino acids. Germline values: CDR1 SQVTM, CDR2 ANQGSEA. CDR3 bases: TGCAGCGCTGAGATAGGGAGCCAAGAGACCCAGTACTTC. Protein product: CSAEIGSQETQYF.

CDR3 bases: TGTGCCAGCAGCCCAGGGTGGACTGAAGCTTTCTTT. Its protein product is CASSPGWTEAFF. The chain joins TRBV2 to TRBJ1-1; D might be TRBD1 (5 bases). The V gene lost 6 bases and the J gene lost 5 bases, with 10 bases spanning the gap. CDR3 length: 12 amino acids. From germline, CDR1 is SNHLY and CDR2 FYNNEI. Looking up the rest from reference TRBV2 and TRBJ1-1 gives the full variable domain: EPEVTQTPSHQVTQMGQEVILRCVPISNHLYFYWYRQILGQKVEFLVSFYNNEISEKSEIFDDQFSVERPDGSNFTLKIRSTKLEDSAMYFCASSPGWTEAFFGQGTRLTVV.

This clonotype was seen repeatedly, ten times or more. The V and J genes are TRBV9 and TRBJ1-6; D is uncertain. V dropped 1 base and J dropped 8 bases, with 10 bases sitting between them. CDR1 SGDLS and CDR2 YYNGEE come from the germline V gene. CDR3 length: 14 residues. The CDR3 nucleotides read TGTGCCAGCAGCGTACTTTCACGGGATTCACCCCTCCACTTT. The encoded protein is CASSVLSRDSPLHF.

This clonotype was observed a handful of times. The V gene is TRBV20-1, the J gene TRBJ2-2, with D perhaps TRBD1 (6 bases). Between the trimmed V and J ends, which lost 0 bases and 6 bases, there was a span of 14 bases. Germline loops: CDR1 DFQATT, CDR2 SNEGSKA (reference sequence). The CDR3 extends over 15 amino acids. The CDR3 loop reads CSARDPTGRSGELFF. The CDR3 DNA is TGCAGTGCTAGAGATCCCACAGGGCGCTCCGGGGAGCTGTTTTTT.

This clonotype was seen a few times. CDR3 in amino acids: CASSQLSNQPQHF. The CDR3 DNA is TGTGCCAGCAGTCAACTCAGTAATCAGCCCCAGCATTTT. The chain has TRBV2 and TRBJ1-5; D ambiguous. Germline CDR1 and CDR2: SNHLY and FYNNEI. This CDR3 is built from 13 residues. The V gene lost 5 bases and the J gene lost 4 bases, with 9 bases spanning the gap.

The table lists this clonotype with many counts. The rearrangement links TRBV20-1 to TRBJ2-1; tentatively, D is TRBD2 (6 bases). Germline V lookup: CDR1 DFQATT, CDR2 SNEGSKA (reference sequence). Trimming removed 6 bases from V and 9 bases from J, with 24 bases in between. There are 15 residues in the CDR3. For the CDR3, the DNA is TGCAGTGCACCCAACCGGGACTCGACATGGGGTGAGCAGTTCTTC. Translation: CSAPNRDSTWGEQFF.

The sample holds many counts of this clonotype. The CDR3 coding sequence is TGTGCCAGCAGTTTACGGGATTGGGGCTACGAGCAGTACTTC. Encoded protein: CASSLRDWGYEQYF. This chain connects TRBV27 to TRBJ2-7; D possibly corresponds to TRBD2 (5 bases). V was cut by 2 bases and J by 3 bases, with 11 bases left in between. Germline loops: CDR1 MNHEY, CDR2 SMNVEV (reference sequence). This CDR3 comprises 14 residues.

This clonotype was counted between two and nine times. The rearrangement joins TRBV19 to TRBJ1-1, with 7 bases fitting TRBD1. V lost 4 bases and J lost 2; bases outside the gene matches: 4. The CDR3 is made up of 14 amino acids. Germline CDR1 is LNHDA and CDR2 is SQIVND (reference sequence). CDR3 nucleotide sequence: TGTGCCAGTAGTAGGACAGGTCTAAACACTGAAGCTTTCTTT. Translating it yields CASSRTGLNTEAFF.

This clonotype was seen at least ten times. The rearrangement joins TRBV29-1 to TRBJ2-4, with D perhaps TRBD2 (6 bases). Trimming cost V 3 bases and J 9 bases, with 12 bases left between them. The CDR3 extends over 12 amino acids. Germline V CDR1 and CDR2: SQVTM, ANQGSEA. CDR3 protein: CSVELGGGIQYF. As DNA, the CDR3 is TGCAGCGTTGAGTTGGGGGGAGGCATTCAGTACTTC.

The table lists this clonotype with many counts. The chain joins TRBV3-1 to TRBJ2-7, with 10 bases lining up with TRBD1. CDR1 LGHDT and CDR2 YNNKEL come from the germline V gene (reference sequence). With V trimmed by 6 bases and J by 7 bases, 12 bases remained unmatched. CDR3 size: 15 residues. The CDR3 nucleotides read TGTGCCAGCAGTTTACCGGGACAGGGGATGCAAGAGCAGTACTTC. It specifies CASSLPGQGMQEQYF.

There are many counts of this clonotype. The J gene is TRBJ2-1, the V gene TRBV6-2 or TRBV6-3; 7 nucleotides match TRBD1. V shed 3 bases, J shed 3 bases, and the junction held 2 bases outside the gene matches. The CDR3 contains 14 residues. Germline-derived CDR1 and CDR2 are MNHEY and SVGEGT. The CDR3 is CASSYGTDYNEQFF. In nucleotides, the CDR3 is TGTGCCAGCAGTTATGGGACAGACTACAATGAGCAGTTCTTC.

At least ten counts were recorded for this clonotype. The chain joins TRBV5-1 to TRBJ1-1; D not certain. V lost 0 bases to trimming and J lost 0 bases, with 6 bases between them. The germline V gene encodes CDR1 SGHRS and CDR2 YFSETQ. This CDR3 comprises 14 residues. The CDR3 DNA is TGCGCCAGCAGCTTGGTCATCATGAACACTGAAGCTTTCTTT. As protein: CASSLVIMNTEAFF.

This clonotype appeared a few times. The chain links TRBV20-1 to TRBJ1-2; perhaps TRBD1 as D (5 bases). Germline V CDR1 and CDR2: DFQATT, SNEGSKA (reference sequence). Trimming left V 1 base short and J 6 bases short, with 6 bases between. The CDR3 covers 11 residues. CDR3 sequence (DNA): TGCAGTGCTAGAGTCAGGGATGGCTACACCTTC. Translating it yields CSARVRDGYTF.

Many counts were recorded for this clonotype. The chain recombines TRBV19 with TRBJ2-1, with TRBD2 matching over 7 bases. Trimming cost V 3 bases and J 2 bases; bases outside gene matches: 7. Germline lookup yields CDR1 LNHDA and CDR2 SQIVND (reference sequence). The CDR3 length is 16 residues. CDR3 region: CASSMYRGETYNEQFF. The CDR3 DNA sequence: TGTGCCAGTAGTATGTATCGGGGGGAGACCTACAATGAGCAGTTCTTC.

CDR3: CASSPTQVRQKAFF. Written as DNA, the CDR3 is TGCGCCAGCAGCCCAACTCAGGTTCGACAGAAAGCTTTCTTT. The genes are TRBV5-1 and TRBJ1-1; the D gene is possibly TRBD1 (5 bases). The germline gives CDR1 SGHRS, CDR2 YFSETQ. CDR3 length equals 14 residues. The ends were cut back, 4 bases at V and 9 bases at J, with 19 bases in the middle.

This clonotype has at least ten counts. This chain joins TRBV10-3 and TRBJ2-3, with 12 bases lining up with TRBD2. With V trimmed by 6 bases and J by 3 bases, 7 bases remained unmatched. CDR1 and CDR2 from the germline V gene are ENHRY and SYGVKD. The CDR3 is 16 residues long. The CDR3, as DNA: TGTGCCATCAGAGAGCCTAGCGGGGGGGTAACAGATACGCAGTATTTT. Translated, it gives CAIREPSGGVTDTQYF.

This chain connects TRBV20-1 to TRBJ2-1; maybe TRBD2 (5 bases). Between the trimmed V and J ends, which lost 6 bases and 6 bases, there was a span of 15 bases. CDR1 and CDR2 from the germline V gene are DFQATT and SNEGSKA (reference sequence). CDR3 size: 13 residues. CDR3 DNA: TGCAGTGCGCAAGAGACTACTCTCAATGAGCAGTTCTTC. Encoded protein: CSAQETTLNEQFF.

This chain uses TRBV28 with TRBJ2-7, with 8 bases fitting TRBD1. Per germline, CDR1 MDHEN and CDR2 SYDVKM. V gave up 5 bases and J gave up 4 bases; unmatched junction bases: 4. This CDR3 is 13 amino acids long. CDR3 in DNA: TGTGCCAGCAGTCAGGGGGCTAGATACGAGCAGTACTTC. This translates into CASSQGARYEQYF. The full variable domain, its missing parts supplied by reference TRBV28 and TRBJ2-7, is DVKVTQSSRYLVKRTGEKVFLECVQDMDHENMFWYRQDPGLGLRLIYFSYDVKMKEKGDIPEGYSVSREKKERFSLILESASTNQTSMYLCASSQGARYEQYFGPGTRLTVT.

This clonotype was found many times. This chain uses TRBV18 with TRBJ1-1; 9 nucleotides align to TRBD1. Germline CDR1 KGHSH, CDR2 LQKENI. V trimming: 4 bases; J trimming: 4 bases; junction bases outside the gene matches: 13. This CDR3 region has 17 residues. The CDR3 DNA is TGTGCCAGCTCACGGTCCGGGACAGGGAAAGGGGGCACTGAAGCTTTCTTT. This sequence encodes CASSRSGTGKGGTEAFF.

At least ten counts were recorded for this clonotype. In nucleotides, the CDR3 is TGTGCCAGCAGTACCCCGGGACGAACAGATACGCAGTATTTT. This sequence encodes CASSTPGRTDTQYF. The chain recombines TRBV28 with TRBJ2-3, with D perhaps given as TRBD1 or TRBD2 (5 bases each). Germline assignment: CDR1 MDHEN and CDR2 SYDVKM. V dropped 5 bases and J dropped 3 bases, with 12 bases sitting between them. The CDR3 totals 14 residues.